The 9 T cell receptor beta chains in this list originate from one sample, sequenced in a study of cytomegalovirus exposure and HLA in healthy donors. A multiplex PCR was run with 60 Vbeta primers and 13 Jbeta primers. Only in-frame clones appear in the TCRdb table, and some are missing; sequencing was by immunoSEQ multiplex PCR. The sample carries approximately 160,000 clones, approximately 77% recorded once. The sequenced sample was PBMCs. Receptor source: a man aged 18 to 35 in good health and CMV-seronegative.

The chain couples TRBV6-6 to TRBJ1-1; 8 bases fit TRBD1. The V segment lost 5 bases and the J segment 3 bases; nucleotides outside the gene matches: 8. Germline V gene lookup returns CDR1 MNHNY and CDR2 SVGAGI (reference sequence). The CDR3 totals 15 residues. The CDR3 nucleotides read TGTGCCAGCAGTAATACTCGACAGGGGTACACTGAAGCTTTCTTT. This sequence encodes CASSNTRQGYTEAFF.

The V call is TRBV4-3, the J call TRBJ2-5; TRBD2 matches at 8 bases. TRBJ2-7 matches the DNA end more closely, so the J call is doubtful. Germline V CDR1 and CDR2: LGHNA, YSLEER. The CDR3 contains 15 residues. Here the CDR3 reads CASSPGRVKAYEQYF. CDR3 sequence (DNA): TGCGCCAGCAGCCCCGGGAGGGTAAAGGCCTACGAGCAGTACTTC.

The V and J genes are TRBV19 and TRBJ1-5; 8 positions agree with TRBD1. This CDR3 contains 18 residues. Trimming removed 5 bases from V and 3 bases from J; junction bases left unmatched: 15. In germline, CDR1 is LNHDA, CDR2 SQIVND (reference sequence). CDR3 sequence: CASSRTGWDLGYNQPQHF. The CDR3 nucleotides read TGTGCCAGTAGTCGGACAGGGTGGGACCTGGGCTACAATCAGCCCCAGCATTTT.

DNA for the CDR3: TGCAGCGTTATACAGGGGTCGAACTATGGCTACACCTTC. Protein product: CSVIQGSNYGYTF. The chain is built from TRBV29-1 and TRBJ1-2; 7 bases align to TRBD1. The CDR3 extends over 13 amino acids. Germline V gives CDR1 SQVTM, CDR2 ANQGSEA. V shed 5 bases and J 2 bases; nucleotides not matched to a gene: 5.

The chain has TRBV4-3 and TRBJ2-3; tentative D call: TRBD1 (6 bases). The CDR3 spans 15 residues. V was cut by 3 bases and J by 2 bases, with 12 bases left in between. Per germline, CDR1 LGHNA and CDR2 YSLEER. The CDR3: CASSQWTDNTDTQYF. The CDR3 DNA reads TGCGCCAGCAGCCAGTGGACAGATAACACAGATACGCAGTATTTT.

The chain joins TRBV19 to TRBJ1-2, with 9 bases fitting TRBD1. J was trimmed by 4 bases and V by 8 bases; bases with no gene match: 5. This CDR3 contains 13 residues. Looked up from germline, CDR1 is LNHDA and CDR2 is SQIVND (reference sequence). The CDR3 DNA reads TGTGCCAGTGCCGGGGACAGGGCCTATGGCTACACCTTC. This gives the protein CASAGDRAYGYTF. Together with reference TRBV19 and TRBJ1-2, the CDR3 gives the full variable domain: DGGITQSPKYLFRKEGQNVTLSCEQNLNHDAMYWYRQDPGQGLRLIYYSQIVNDFQKGDIAEGYSVSREKKESFPLTVTSAQKNPTAFYLCASAGDRAYGYTFGSGTRLTVV.

The chain combines TRBV18 with TRBJ2-1, with a weak D call TRBD2 (5 bases). CDR3 length: 18 residues. Looked up from germline, CDR1 is KGHSH and CDR2 is LQKENI. Trimming removed 6 bases at V and 4 bases at J, with 25 bases between. The CDR3 sequence: CASSSYSGSGTGYNEQFF. In DNA, the CDR3 is TGTGCCAGCTCCTCCTACTCGGGGTCGGGAACGGGTTACAATGAGCAGTTCTTC.

The V gene is TRBV5-4, the J gene TRBJ1-4, with a tentative D call TRBD1 (5 bases). This CDR3 is 14 amino acids long. The V gene lost 2 bases and the J gene lost 8 bases, with 13 bases spanning the gap. In germline, CDR1 is SGHNT, CDR2 YYREEE (reference sequence). The CDR3 here is CASSFDGAGEKLFF. The DNA of the CDR3 is TGTGCCAGCAGCTTTGACGGGGCGGGGGAAAAACTGTTTTTT.

The chain links TRBV7-9 to TRBJ1-2; 11 bases match TRBD1. Germline values: CDR1 SEHNR, CDR2 FQNEAQ (reference sequence). The CDR3 spans 16 residues. V shed 3 bases and J 1 base; nucleotides not matched to a gene: 4. CDR3 coding DNA: TGTGCCAGCAGCTTGGGGACAGGGGGTGTTAACTATGGCTACACCTTC. Encoded protein: CASSLGTGGVNYGYTF.